This T cell receptor beta chain was retrieved from a study of T cell repertoires in cytomegalovirus infection. Germline V gene lookup returns CDR1 MNHEY and CDR2 SMNVEV (reference sequence). This CDR3 is built from 14 residues. The V gene end was trimmed by 5 bases and the J gene end by 7 bases; junction bases not matched to a gene: 6. TCRdb re-called the reads through MiXCR, storing one row per CDR3 protein. Of about 260,000 distinct CDR3 sequences in the sample, approximately 9.1% were seen once. This clonotype has ten or more counts. The chain couples TRBV27 to TRBJ1-2; 11 bases are a match to TRBD1. The material sequenced was PBMCs. The sequence derives from a human donor in good health (CMV status not recorded). Some clones in this sample may be carry-over from other donors' samples. CDR3 sequence reads: CASSPQGQGGGYTF. CDR3 bases: TGTGCCAGCAGTCCCCAGGGACAGGGGGGTGGCTACACCTTC.